This T cell receptor beta chain comes out of a study of blood T cell repertoires in COVID-19. Across the study: Material from acute and convalescent COVID-19 was sourced from the United States, Italy and Spain.

In the original processing: Cell counts per sample came from amplifying reference gene primers. Profiling relied on immunoSEQ multiplex PCR, and the TCRdb table lists in-frame clones only, not all of them. V and J calls and clone size are copied from that table; D and trimming were computed from the DNA. This table holds some 150,000 clones, approximately 82% found once. The CDR3 contains 18 residues. Looked up from germline, CDR1 is SEHNR and CDR2 is FQNEAQ (reference sequence). J was trimmed by 5 bases and V by 5 bases; bases with no gene match: 12. The receptor's source is a woman aged 45-60 years in a cohort sampled during active or convalescent COVID-19. The sequencing sample was made of peripheral blood. The chain employs TRBV7-9 and TRBJ2-2; TRBD1 aligns across 12 bases. In DNA, the CDR3 is TGTGCCAGCAGCGCATCCGGGGACAGGGGGCTGAAGACCGGGGAGCTGTTTTTT. This gives the protein CASSASGDRGLKTGELFF.